Described below is a single T cell receptor (beta chain) sequence and its context. The antigen remains unidentified. PCR primers comprised 60 Vbeta and 13 Jbeta primers. Data came from immunoSEQ multiplex PCR; TCRdb stores just in-frame clones and leaves some out. The sample table sets out around 120,000 clones. The sample belongs to a study of cytomegalovirus exposure and HLA in healthy donors. Points from the study as a whole: Later work found most CMV-associated TCR beta chains apparently HLA-restricted.

V was clipped by 8 bases and J by 5 bases, with 15 bases between them. The CDR3 length is 13 residues. The germline gives CDR1 SGHAT, CDR2 FQNNGV. Specimen: PBMCs. This chain uses TRBV11-2 with TRBJ2-5, with D possibly matching TRBD2 (5 bases). The clonotype was recovered from a man in his forties or fifties in good health and CMV-seronegative. This CDR3 is CASLGLARETQYF. For the CDR3, the DNA is TGTGCCAGCTTGGGCCTAGCTAGGGAGACCCAGTACTTC.